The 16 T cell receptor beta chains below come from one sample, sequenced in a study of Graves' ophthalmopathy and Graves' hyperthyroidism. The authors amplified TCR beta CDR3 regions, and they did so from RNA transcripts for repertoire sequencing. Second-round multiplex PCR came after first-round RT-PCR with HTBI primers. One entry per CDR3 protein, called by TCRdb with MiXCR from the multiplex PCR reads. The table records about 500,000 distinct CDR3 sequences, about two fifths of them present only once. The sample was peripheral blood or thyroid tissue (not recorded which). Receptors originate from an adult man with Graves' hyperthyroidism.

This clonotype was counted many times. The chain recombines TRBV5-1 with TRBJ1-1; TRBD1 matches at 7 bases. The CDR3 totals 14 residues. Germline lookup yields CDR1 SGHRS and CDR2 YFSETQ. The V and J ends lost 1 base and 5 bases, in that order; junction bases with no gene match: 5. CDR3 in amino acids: CASSLQQGRTEAFF. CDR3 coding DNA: TGCGCCAGCAGCTTGCAACAGGGGAGAACTGAAGCTTTCTTT.

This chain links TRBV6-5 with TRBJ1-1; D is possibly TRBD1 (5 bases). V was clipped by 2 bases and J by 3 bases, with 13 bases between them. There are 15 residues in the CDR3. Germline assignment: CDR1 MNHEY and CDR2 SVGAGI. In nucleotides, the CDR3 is TGTGCCAGCAGTTACCGGGGCTCCGGGGACACTGAAGCTTTCTTT. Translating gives CASSYRGSGDTEAFF.

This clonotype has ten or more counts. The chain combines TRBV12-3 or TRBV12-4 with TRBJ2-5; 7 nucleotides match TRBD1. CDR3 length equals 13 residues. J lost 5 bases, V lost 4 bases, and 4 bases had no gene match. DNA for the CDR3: TGTGCCAGCAGTTACAGGGGAAGGGAGACCCAGTACTTC. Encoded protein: CASSYRGRETQYF.

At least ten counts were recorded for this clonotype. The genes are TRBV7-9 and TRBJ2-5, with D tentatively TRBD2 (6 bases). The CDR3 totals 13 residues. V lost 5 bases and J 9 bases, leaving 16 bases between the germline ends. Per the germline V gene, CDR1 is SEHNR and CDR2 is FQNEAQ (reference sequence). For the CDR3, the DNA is TGTGCCAGCAGCCCCGGGAGTTCCGAGGCCCAGTACTTC. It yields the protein CASSPGSSEAQYF. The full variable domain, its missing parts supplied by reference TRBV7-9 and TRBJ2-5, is DTGVSQNPRHKITKRGQNVTFRCDPISEHNRLYWYRQTLGQGPEFLTYFQNEAQLEKSRLLSDRFSAERPKGSFSTLEIQRTEQGDSAMYLCASSPGSSEAQYFGPGTRLLVL.

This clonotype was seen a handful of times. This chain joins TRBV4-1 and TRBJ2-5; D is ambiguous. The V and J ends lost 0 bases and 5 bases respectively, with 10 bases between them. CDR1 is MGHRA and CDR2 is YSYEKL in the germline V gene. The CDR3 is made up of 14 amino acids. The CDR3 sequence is CASSQEGAGETQYF. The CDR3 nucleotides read TGCGCCAGCAGCCAAGAGGGCGCCGGGGAGACCCAGTACTTC.

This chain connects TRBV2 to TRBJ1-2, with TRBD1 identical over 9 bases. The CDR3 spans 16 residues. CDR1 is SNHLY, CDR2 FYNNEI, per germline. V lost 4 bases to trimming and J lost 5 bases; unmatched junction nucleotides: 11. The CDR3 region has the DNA TGTGCCAGCAGTGCTAGAGTGGACAGGGGACATTATGGCTACACCTTC. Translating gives CASSARVDRGHYGYTF. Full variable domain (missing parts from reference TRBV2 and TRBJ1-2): EPEVTQTPSHQVTQMGQEVILRCVPISNHLYFYWYRQILGQKVEFLVSFYNNEISEKSEIFDDQFSVERPDGSNFTLKIRSTKLEDSAMYFCASSARVDRGHYGYTFGSGTRLTVV.

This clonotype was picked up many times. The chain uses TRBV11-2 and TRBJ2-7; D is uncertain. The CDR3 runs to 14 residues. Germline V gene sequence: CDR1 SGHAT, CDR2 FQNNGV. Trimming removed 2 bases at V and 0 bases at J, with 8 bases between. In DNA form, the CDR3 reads TGTGCCAGCAGCTTACTAAAATCCTCCTACGAGCAGTACTTC. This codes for CASSLLKSSYEQYF.

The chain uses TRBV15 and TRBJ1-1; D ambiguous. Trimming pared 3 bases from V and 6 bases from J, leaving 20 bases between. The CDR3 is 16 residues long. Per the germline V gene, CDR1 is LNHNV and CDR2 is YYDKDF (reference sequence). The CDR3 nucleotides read TGTGCCACCAGCAGGGGAGGGAACGGCGGTGCCGCTGAAGCTTTCTTT. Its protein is CATSRGGNGGAAEAFF.

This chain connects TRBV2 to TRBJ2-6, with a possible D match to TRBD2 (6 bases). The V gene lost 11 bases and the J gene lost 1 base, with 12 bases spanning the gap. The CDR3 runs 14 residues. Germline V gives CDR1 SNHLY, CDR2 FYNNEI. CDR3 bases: TGTGCCGCGTCAGGGAGGTCTGGGGCCAACGTCCTGACTTTC. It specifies CAASGRSGANVLTF. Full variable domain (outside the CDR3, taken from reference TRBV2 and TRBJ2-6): EPEVTQTPSHQVTQMGQEVILRCVPISNHLYFYWYRQILGQKVEFLVSFYNNEISEKSEIFDDQFSVERPDGSNFTLKIRSTKLEDSAMYFCAASGRSGANVLTFGAGSRLTVL.

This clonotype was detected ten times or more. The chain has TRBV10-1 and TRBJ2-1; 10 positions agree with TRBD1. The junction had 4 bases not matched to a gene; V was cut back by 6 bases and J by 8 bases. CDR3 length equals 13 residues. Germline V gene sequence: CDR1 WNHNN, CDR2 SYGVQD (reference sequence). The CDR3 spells CASSKTGGHEQFF. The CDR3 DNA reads TGCGCCAGCAGCAAGACAGGGGGCCATGAGCAGTTCTTC.

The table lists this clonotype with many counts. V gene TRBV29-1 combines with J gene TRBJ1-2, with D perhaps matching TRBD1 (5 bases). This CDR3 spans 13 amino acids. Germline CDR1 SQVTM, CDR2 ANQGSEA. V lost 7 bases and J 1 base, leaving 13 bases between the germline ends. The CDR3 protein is CSGWRQINYGYTF. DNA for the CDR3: TGCAGCGGTTGGAGACAGATTAACTATGGCTACACCTTC.

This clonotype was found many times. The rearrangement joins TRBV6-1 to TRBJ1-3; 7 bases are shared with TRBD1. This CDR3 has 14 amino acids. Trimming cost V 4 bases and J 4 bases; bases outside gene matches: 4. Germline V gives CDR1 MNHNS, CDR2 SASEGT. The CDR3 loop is CASSATTGGNTIYF. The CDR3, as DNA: TGTGCCAGCAGTGCTACGACAGGGGGAAACACCATATATTTT.

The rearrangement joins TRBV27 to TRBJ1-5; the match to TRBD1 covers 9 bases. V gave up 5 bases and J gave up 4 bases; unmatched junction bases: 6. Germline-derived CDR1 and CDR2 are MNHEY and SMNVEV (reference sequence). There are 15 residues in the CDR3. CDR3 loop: CASSPRGTGNQPQHF. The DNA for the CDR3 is TGTGCCAGCAGTCCTAGAGGGACAGGGAATCAGCCCCAGCATTTT.

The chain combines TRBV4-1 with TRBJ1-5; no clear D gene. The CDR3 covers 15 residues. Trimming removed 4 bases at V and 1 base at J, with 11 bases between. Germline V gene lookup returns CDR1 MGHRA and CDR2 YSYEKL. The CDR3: CASSPGDRSNQPQHF. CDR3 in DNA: TGCGCCAGCAGCCCCGGGGATAGGAGCAATCAGCCCCAGCATTTT.

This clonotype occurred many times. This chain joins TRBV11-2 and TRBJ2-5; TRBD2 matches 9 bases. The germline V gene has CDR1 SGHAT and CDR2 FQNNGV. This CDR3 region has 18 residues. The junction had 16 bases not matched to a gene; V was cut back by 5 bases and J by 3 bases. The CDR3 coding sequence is TGTGCCAGCAGCCGGACTTCCCGTTGGACTAGCGAGAAAGAGACCCAGTACTTC. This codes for CASSRTSRWTSEKETQYF.

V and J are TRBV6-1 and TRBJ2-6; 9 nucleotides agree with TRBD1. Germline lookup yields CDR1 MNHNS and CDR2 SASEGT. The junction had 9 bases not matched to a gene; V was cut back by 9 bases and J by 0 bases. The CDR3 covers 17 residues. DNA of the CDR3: TGTGCCAGTGGGCCGGGACAGGGAGTCTCTGGGGCCAACGTCCTGACTTTC. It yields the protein CASGPGQGVSGANVLTF.